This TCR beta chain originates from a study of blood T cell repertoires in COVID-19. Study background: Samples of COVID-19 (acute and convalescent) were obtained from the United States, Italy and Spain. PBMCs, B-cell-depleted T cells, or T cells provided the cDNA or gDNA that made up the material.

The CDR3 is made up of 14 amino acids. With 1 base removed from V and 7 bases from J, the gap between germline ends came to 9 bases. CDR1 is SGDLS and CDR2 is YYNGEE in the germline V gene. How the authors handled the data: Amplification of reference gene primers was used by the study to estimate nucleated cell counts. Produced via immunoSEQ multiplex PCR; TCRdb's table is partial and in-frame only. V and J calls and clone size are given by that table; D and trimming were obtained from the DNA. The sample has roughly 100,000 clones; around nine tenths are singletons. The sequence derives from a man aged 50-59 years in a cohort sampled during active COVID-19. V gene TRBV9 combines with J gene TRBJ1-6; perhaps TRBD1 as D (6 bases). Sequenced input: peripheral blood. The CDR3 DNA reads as TGTGCCAGCAGCGTAACCCAGGGGAATTCACCCCTCCACTTT. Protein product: CASSVTQGNSPLHF.